The next 19 T cell receptor beta chains were all read from a single sample in a study of graft-versus-host responses after intestinal transplantation. The protocol was immunoSEQ multiplex PCR, while the TCRdb copy is restricted to in-frame clones and leaves out a portion. The sample has about 98,000 clones; about 84% are singletons. The specimen comprised PBMCs, sampled 255 days after intestinal transplant. The receptors here all came from a human patient who received an intestinal transplant, so some T cells may come from the graft donor.

The chain employs TRBV5-6 and TRBJ2-2, with TRBD1 matching 7 bases. The CDR3 covers 16 residues. The ends lost 1 base at V and 1 base at J; junction bases unmatched: 4. CDR1 and CDR2 from the germline V gene are SGHDT and YYEEEE. CDR3 protein: CASSLLGTENTGELFF. CDR3 nucleotides: TGTGCCAGCAGCTTGTTGGGGACAGAGAACACCGGGGAGCTGTTTTTT.

The chain couples TRBV15 to TRBJ1-2; 7 nucleotides match TRBD1. Germline CDR1 reads LNHNV; CDR2 reads YYDKDF (reference sequence). The CDR3 contains 16 residues. Losses at the gene ends were 0 bases for V and 4 bases for J; bases not matched to a gene: 8. CDR3 DNA sequence: TGTGCCACCAGCAGAGAACACCTGACAGGGATCTATGGCTACACCTTC. It specifies CATSREHLTGIYGYTF. Filled out from reference TRBV15 and TRBJ1-2, the complete variable domain reads DAMVIQNPRYQVTQFGKPVTLSCSQTLNHNVMYWYQQKSSQAPKLLFHYYDKDFNNEADTPDNFQSRRPNTSFCFLDIRSPGLGDTAMYLCATSREHLTGIYGYTFGSGTRLTVV.

This chain connects TRBV10-1 to TRBJ2-7; D remains unclear. The CDR3 totals 15 residues. Germline values: CDR1 WNHNN, CDR2 SYGVQD (reference sequence). Trimming removed 4 bases from V and 7 bases from J, with 20 bases in between. The CDR3 nucleotides read TGCGCCAGCAGTGCAATCGGGTCGGCACCCTCGGAGCAGTACTTC. It encodes CASSAIGSAPSEQYF.

V gene TRBV5-1 combines with J gene TRBJ2-7; 12 nucleotides align to TRBD2. The CDR3 consists of 15 residues. V was pared by 4 bases and J by 3 bases, with 5 bases of the junction left unmatched. Germline V lookup: CDR1 SGHRS, CDR2 YFSETQ. The CDR3 here is CASSAGLAGNYEQYF. Here the CDR3 DNA reads TGCGCCAGCAGCGCTGGACTAGCGGGAAACTACGAGCAGTACTTC. The full variable domain, its missing parts supplied by reference TRBV5-1 and TRBJ2-7, is KAGVTQTPRYLIKTRGQQVTLSCSPISGHRSVSWYQQTPGQGLQFLFEYFSETQRNKGNFPGRFSGRQFSNSRSEMNVSTLELGDSALYLCASSAGLAGNYEQYFGPGTRLTVT.

The rearrangement uses TRBV27 and TRBJ2-3; 9 nucleotides line up with TRBD2. The germline V gene encodes CDR1 MNHEY and CDR2 SMNVEV (reference sequence). The CDR3 extends over 14 amino acids. V was pared by 2 bases and J by 5 bases, with 2 bases of the junction left unmatched. The CDR3 sequence: CASSLVAGVDTQYF. The CDR3, as DNA: TGTGCCAGCAGTTTAGTAGCGGGAGTAGATACGCAGTATTTT.

The chain carries TRBV28 and TRBJ2-3; 13 bases match TRBD2. V lost 5 bases and J lost 3; bases outside the gene matches: 8. Germline CDR1 is MDHEN and CDR2 is SYDVKM. This CDR3 is 17 amino acids long. The CDR3, as DNA: TGTGCCAGCAGTCCATGGGGACTAGCGGGGAGTACAGATACGCAGTATTTT. Residues: CASSPWGLAGSTDTQYF.

This clone came up once. V usage is TRBV28 and J usage is TRBJ1-3; D gene uncertain. Germline CDR1 reads MDHEN; CDR2 reads SYDVKM. The CDR3 has 18 residues. V was pared by 2 bases and J by 0 bases, with 17 bases between. CDR3 residues: CASSLVGGLTNSGNTIYF. CDR3 DNA: TGTGCCAGCAGTTTAGTAGGAGGTTTAACCAACTCTGGAAACACCATATATTTT.

J is TRBJ1-2 and V is TRBV19; the D gene is possibly TRBD1 (5 bases). The CDR3 sequence is 16 residues long. Germline loops: CDR1 LNHDA, CDR2 SQIVND (reference sequence). With 6 bases removed from V and 6 bases from J, the gap between germline ends came to 23 bases. CDR3 nucleotides: TGTGCCAGTAGCCTATCGCCCGGGACGGTTCGGGATGGCTACACCTTC. Translated, it gives CASSLSPGTVRDGYTF.

V gene TRBV28 combines with J gene TRBJ2-1; 8 bases map to TRBD2. The CDR3 has 14 residues. Germline-derived CDR1 and CDR2 are MDHEN and SYDVKM. The ends lost 2 bases at V and 10 bases at J; junction bases unmatched: 7. The CDR3 nucleotides are TGTGCCAGCAGTTTACGGGGGGGGCGCGGAGAGCAGTTCTTC. Protein sequence: CASSLRGGRGEQFF.

The chain uses TRBV9 and TRBJ1-1, with TRBD1 identical over 8 bases. Trimming cost V 3 bases and J 5 bases; bases outside gene matches: 12. Germline CDR1 reads SGDLS; CDR2 reads YYNGEE. CDR3 length equals 16 residues. CDR3 protein: CASSARTGIGATEAFF. CDR3 nucleotide sequence: TGTGCCAGCAGCGCTAGGACAGGGATCGGGGCGACTGAAGCTTTCTTT. Drawing the rest from reference TRBV9 and TRBJ1-1, the complete variable domain is DSGVTQTPKHLITATGQRVTLRCSPRSGDLSVYWYQQSLDQGLQFLIQYYNGEERAKGNILERFSAQQFPDLHSELNLSSLELGDSALYFCASSARTGIGATEAFFGQGTRLTVV.

The chain is built from TRBV5-1 and TRBJ2-7, with TRBD1 identical over 7 bases. The V segment lost 2 bases and the J segment 0 bases; nucleotides outside the gene matches: 5. CDR1 is SGHRS and CDR2 is YFSETQ in the germline V gene. CDR3 length equals 15 residues. CDR3 region: CASSFGDSSSYEQYF. The CDR3 DNA reads as TGCGCCAGCAGCTTCGGGGACAGTAGCTCCTACGAGCAGTACTTC.

The chain combines TRBV6-4 with TRBJ1-1; tentative D call: TRBD1 (6 bases). Trimming pared 0 bases from V and 10 bases from J, leaving 24 bases between. The CDR3 contains 17 residues. Germline V lookup: CDR1 MRHNA, CDR2 SNTAGT. For the CDR3, the DNA is TGTGCCAGCAGTGACTCGAAAGCCGGGGGGCCTATTGATGGAGCTTTCTTT. It translates to CASSDSKAGGPIDGAFF.

The V call is TRBV4-1, the J call TRBJ2-3; 7 bases match TRBD2. This CDR3 has 16 amino acids. The V segment lost 0 bases and the J segment 1 base; nucleotides outside the gene matches: 4. Germline assignment: CDR1 MGHRA and CDR2 YSYEKL. As DNA, the CDR3 is TGCGCCAGCAGCCAAGAAGCGGGGAGCCGCACAGATACGCAGTATTTT. It yields the protein CASSQEAGSRTDTQYF.

V gene TRBV7-6 combines with J gene TRBJ2-3; D uncertain. Looked up from germline, CDR1 is SGHVS and CDR2 is FNYEAQ. V shed 2 bases and J shed 0 bases, with 9 bases lying between them. CDR3 length equals 15 residues. The CDR3 spells CASSLSSGSTDTQYF. The CDR3 nucleotides are TGTGCCAGCAGCTTATCGTCAGGAAGCACAGATACGCAGTATTTT.

The genes are TRBV5-4 and TRBJ2-3; weak D call: TRBD2 (6 bases). Per germline, CDR1 SGHNT and CDR2 YYREEE (reference sequence). This CDR3 spans 15 amino acids. The V and J ends lost 0 bases and 2 bases respectively, with 10 bases between them. CDR3 DNA sequence: TGTGCCAGCAGCTTGGGGGGGGTCCTCACAGATACGCAGTATTTT. It specifies CASSLGGVLTDTQYF.

This clone was seen more than once but under ten times. V and J are TRBV10-3 and TRBJ2-1; perhaps TRBD2 as D (6 bases). This CDR3 region has 14 residues. Germline V gives CDR1 ENHRY, CDR2 SYGVKD. V dropped 5 bases and J dropped 10 bases, with 18 bases sitting between them. DNA of the CDR3: TGTGCCATCAGTCCACTAGCAGGAGTGGGAGAGCAGTTCTTC. This translates into CAISPLAGVGEQFF.

The chain joins TRBV6-1 to TRBJ2-1; 9 bases fit TRBD2. The CDR3 has 15 residues. Losses at the gene ends were 5 bases for V and 6 bases for J; bases not matched to a gene: 8. Germline CDR1 and CDR2: MNHNS and SASEGT. CDR3 nucleotide sequence: TGTGCCAGCAGTTCCTTTAGCGGGGGCGGCAATGAGCAGTTCTTC. Protein product: CASSSFSGGGNEQFF.

This chain links TRBV28 with TRBJ1-2; D remains unclear. The CDR3 totals 14 residues. Trimming shortened V by 1 base and J by 6 bases, and 12 bases separated the two germline ends. Germline CDR1 reads MDHEN; CDR2 reads SYDVKM. The CDR3 sequence: CASSLFHPGDGYTF. CDR3 nucleotides: TGTGCCAGCAGTTTATTCCACCCCGGTGATGGCTACACCTTC.

This chain joins TRBV19 and TRBJ1-2, with unresolved D. CDR1 LNHDA and CDR2 SQIVND come from the germline V gene (reference sequence). The ends were cut back, 5 bases at V and 7 bases at J, with 17 bases in the middle. This CDR3 comprises 14 residues. CDR3: CASSPSAGLSGYTF. CDR3 DNA sequence: TGTGCCAGTAGTCCATCTGCGGGGTTGTCTGGCTACACCTTC.